The source of this TCR beta chain is a study of blood T cells in healthy people across ages. This clonotype showed up just a few times. Combining a sample-barcoded 5' primer with a J-beta primer mix, a second PCR ran for 7 to 11 cycles. TCRdb independently ran MiXCR on the 5' RACE reads; one entry per CDR3 protein. The repertoire holds hundreds of thousands of distinct CDR3 sequences, roughly half seen once, with 50% to 65% in the top ten. V lost 4 bases and J 3 bases, leaving 7 bases between the germline ends. Germline lookup yields CDR1 MDHEN and CDR2 SYDVKM. The CDR3 contains 13 residues. This TCR was recovered from a man aged 60 to 69 in good health. The sequencing sample was made of blood. This chain uses TRBV28 with TRBJ2-1; D gene unclear. CDR3 sequence: CASSSMGYNEQFF. The DNA of the CDR3 is TGTGCCAGCAGTTCGATGGGCTACAATGAGCAGTTCTTC.